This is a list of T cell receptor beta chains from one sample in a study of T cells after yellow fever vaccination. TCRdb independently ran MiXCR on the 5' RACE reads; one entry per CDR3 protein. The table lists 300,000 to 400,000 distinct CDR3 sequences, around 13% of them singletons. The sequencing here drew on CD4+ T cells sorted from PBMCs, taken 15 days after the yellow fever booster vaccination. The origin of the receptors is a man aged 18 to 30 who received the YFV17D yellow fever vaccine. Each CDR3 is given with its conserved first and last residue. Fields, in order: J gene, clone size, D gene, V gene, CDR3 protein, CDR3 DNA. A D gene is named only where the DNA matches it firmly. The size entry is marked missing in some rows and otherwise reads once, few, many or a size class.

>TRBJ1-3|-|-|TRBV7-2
CASSSESTGTGNTIYF
TGTGCCAGCAGCTCCGAATCGACAGGAACTGGAAACACCATATATTTT
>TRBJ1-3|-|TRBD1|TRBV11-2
CASSGTGGWGIYF
TGTGCCAGCAGCGGCACAGGGGGCTGGGGCATATATTTT
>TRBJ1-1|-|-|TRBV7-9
CASSLRGNTNTEAFF
TGTGCCAGCAGCTTACGCGGTAACACTAACACTGAAGCTTTCTTT
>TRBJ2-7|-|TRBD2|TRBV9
CASSVSGGRRGEQYF
TGTGCCAGCAGCGTTAGCGGGGGGCGTCGTGGAGAGCAGTACTTC
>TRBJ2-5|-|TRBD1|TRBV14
CASSPFRTRGREETQYF
TGTGCCAGCAGCCCCTTCCGGACGAGGGGGCGAGAAGAGACCCAGTACTTC
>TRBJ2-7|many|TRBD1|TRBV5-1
CASSTGQLSYEQYF
TGCGCCAGCAGCACGGGACAGCTCTCCTACGAGCAGTACTTC
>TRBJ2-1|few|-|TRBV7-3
CASSLIGGDQGKQFF
TGTGCCAGCAGCTTAATTGGCGGAGACCAGGGTAAGCAGTTCTTC
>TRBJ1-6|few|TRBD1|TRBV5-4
CASSYPGQVNSPLHF
TGTGCCAGCAGTTATCCGGGACAGGTGAATTCACCCCTCCACTTT
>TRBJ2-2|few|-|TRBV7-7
CASKERNTGELFF
TGTGCCAGCAAGGAACGGAACACCGGGGAGCTGTTTTTT
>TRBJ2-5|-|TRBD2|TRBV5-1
CASSWGAGGVRETQYF
TGCGCCAGCAGCTGGGGAGCGGGGGGCGTGCGGGAGACCCAGTACTTC
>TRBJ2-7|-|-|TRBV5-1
CASRGLEEQYF
TGCGCCAGCAGGGGGCTGGAAGAGCAGTACTTC
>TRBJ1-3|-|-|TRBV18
CASSSPSRNTIYF
TGTGCCAGTTCCTCCCCATCGAGAAACACCATATATTTT
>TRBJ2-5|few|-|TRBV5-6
CASSFGPPGKTQYF
TGTGCCAGCAGCTTCGGCCCACCGGGAAAGACCCAGTACTTC
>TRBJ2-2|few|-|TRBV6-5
CASSSKTGTGELFF
TGTGCCAGCAGCTCTAAAACAGGGACCGGGGAGCTGTTTTTT
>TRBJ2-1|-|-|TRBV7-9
CASSFTTPYNEQFF
TGTGCCAGCAGCTTCACTACTCCCTACAATGAGCAGTTCTTC
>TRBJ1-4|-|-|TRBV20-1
CSATGDGEKLFF
TGCAGTGCTACAGGGGACGGTGAAAAACTGTTTTTT